This T cell receptor beta chain stems from a study of cytomegalovirus exposure and HLA in healthy donors. Study-level background: Genotyping showed roughly 86% of 300 to 450 donors falling in the Caucasian-associated ancestry cluster.

The germline CDR1 and CDR2 sequences are GTSNPN and SVGIG (reference sequence). Losses at the gene ends were 2 bases for V and 3 bases for J; bases not matched to a gene: 5. This CDR3 has 14 amino acids. The PCR employed 60 Vbeta primers together with 13 Jbeta primers. TCRdb's table, derived via immunoSEQ multiplex PCR, lists solely in-frame clones and lacks some. The profile covers around 150,000 clones, with over 60% appearing a single time and around 1.7% taken by the ten largest. Points from the study as a whole: Several top significant clusters appeared, in a later analysis, to be linked to common viral pathogens. Data from an earlier analysis indicated that most TCR beta V segments were productive either about 87% or about 30% of the time. It was likely that a cluster of highly shared sequence variants was a sequencing artifact.

Remarks on this clone: Its antigen remains unidentified.

The source of this sequence is a woman aged 30 to 39 in good health and CMV-seronegative. The rearrangement uses TRBV30 and TRBJ1-1; 8 nucleotides line up with TRBD1. The sequenced sample consisted of PBMCs. The CDR3 here is CAWSRTGRYTEAFF. The CDR3, as DNA: TGTGCCTGGAGTCGGACAGGGAGGTACACTGAAGCTTTCTTT.